The 9 T cell receptor beta chains below come from one sample, sequenced in a study of T cell responses to AZD1222 COVID-19 vaccine. TCRdb keeps only in-frame clones here, not all; method: immunoSEQ multiplex PCR. The sample lists about 130,000 clones, 80% to 90% seen once, with 1.9% in the top ten. The source was peripheral blood, collected on day 0 of AZD1222 vaccination. Receptors were obtained from an adult in good health.

The V gene is TRBV5-6, the J gene TRBJ1-5, with 8 bases fitting TRBD1. The V segment lost 7 bases and the J segment 4 bases; nucleotides outside the gene matches: 7. Germline CDR1 SGHDT, CDR2 YYEEEE. This CDR3 is 14 amino acids long. As DNA, the CDR3 is TGTGCCAGCGGATCAGGGGGCCGAAATCAGCCCCAGCATTTT. Translated: CASGSGGRNQPQHF.

Remarks on this clone: The sample carries other DNA sequences with the same CDR3. V is TRBV20-1 and J is TRBJ1-1, with unresolved D. The CDR3 is 12 amino acids. Germline assignment: CDR1 DFQATT and CDR2 SNEGSKA (reference sequence). Trimming pared 3 bases from V and 0 bases from J, leaving 5 bases between. The CDR3 reads CSASRLNTEAFF. Here the CDR3 DNA reads TGCAGTGCTAGTCGCCTGAACACTGAAGCTTTCTTT.

This CDR3 reads CASSQGAWGGGSNQPQHF. The DNA for the CDR3 is TGCGCCAGCAGCCAAGGTGCGTGGGGCGGCGGTAGCAATCAGCCCCAGCATTTT. The chain carries TRBV4-1 and TRBJ1-5, with TRBD1 as a possible D gene (5 bases). Trimming took off 1 base at V and 0 bases at J, with 16 bases between the two ends. The CDR3 is 18 amino acids. CDR1 is MGHRA and CDR2 is YSYEKL in the germline V gene.

This clone was seen just once. This chain links TRBV5-1 with TRBJ1-6; 9 nucleotides line up with TRBD1. V lost 4 bases to trimming and J lost 1 base; unmatched junction nucleotides: 15. CDR3 length: 20 amino acids. The germline V gene has CDR1 SGHRS and CDR2 YFSETQ. The DNA of the CDR3 is TGCGCCAGCAGCGAATTCGGGACAGGGCACGTTAGATCCTATAATTCACCCCTCCACTTT. As protein: CASSEFGTGHVRSYNSPLHF.

This clone was observed once. The V gene is TRBV21-1, the J gene TRBJ2-3; the table names TRBD2, a call not compared with the DNA. TRBV21-1 is shown as a pseudogene. The CDR3 has 13 amino acids. CDR3 region: CASPVASTDTQYF. The CDR3 DNA reads TGTGCCAGCCCGGTAGCTAGCACAGATACGCAGTATTTT.

The V gene is TRBV6-4, the J gene TRBJ2-1; a weak D match, TRBD2 (6 bases). This CDR3 is 15 amino acids long. CDR1 MRHNA and CDR2 SNTAGT come from the germline V gene. Trimming took 0 bases from V and 8 from J, leaving 14 bases between them. The CDR3: CASSDSATRGDEQFF. CDR3 coding DNA: TGTGCCAGCAGTGACTCGGCGACTAGGGGCGATGAGCAGTTCTTC.

The rearrangement joins TRBV19 to TRBJ2-5, with no clear D. The germline V and J ends were trimmed by 3 bases and 5 bases, with 13 bases remaining between them. Germline CDR1 reads LNHDA; CDR2 reads SQIVND (reference sequence). This CDR3 has 14 residues. The CDR3: CASSIPPPGETQYF. CDR3 nucleotide sequence: TGTGCCAGTAGTATCCCTCCCCCCGGGGAGACCCAGTACTTC.

The chain's CDR3 is CASSPRDSRRDTGELFF. The CDR3 DNA reads as TGTGCCAGCAGCCCCCGGGACTCTCGGCGGGACACCGGGGAGCTGTTTTTT. The chain links TRBV7-9 to TRBJ2-2; weak D call: TRBD2 (6 bases). The CDR3 is 17 amino acids. The V end was cut by 5 bases, the J end by 3 bases, with 19 bases between. The germline CDR1 and CDR2 sequences are SEHNR and FQNEAQ (reference sequence).

The sample holds a few counts of this clone. The chain is built from TRBV7-8 and TRBJ2-7, with 10 bases matching TRBD2. V lost 6 bases to trimming and J lost 5 bases; unmatched junction nucleotides: 13. Germline CDR1 and CDR2: SGHVS and FQNEAQ. This CDR3 spans 16 amino acids. The CDR3 loop reads CASSTRGGLADHEQYF. The CDR3 DNA is TGTGCCAGCAGTACAAGGGGCGGACTAGCGGACCACGAGCAGTACTTC.